The source of this T cell receptor (beta chain) is a study of T cell repertoires in cytomegalovirus infection. Findings and limits, study-wide: Carriers of CMV plus the relevant HLA were identified by cumulative public TCR beta family frequency.

This clonotype was found many times. Its specificity is unknown. The CDR3 covers 15 residues. From germline, CDR1 is DFQATT and CDR2 SNEGSKA (reference sequence). Trimming took off 3 bases at V and 3 bases at J, with 16 bases between the two ends. TCRdb re-called the reads through MiXCR, storing one row per CDR3 protein. Of some 320,000 distinct CDR3 sequences in the sample, around a tenth were seen once. The chain combines TRBV20-1 with TRBJ2-3; TRBD1 might be the D (6 bases). The TCR comes from a human donor in good health (CMV status not recorded). Some clones in this sample may be carry-over from other donors' samples. Sequenced sample: PBMCs. This CDR3 reads CSASLQGRLTDTQYF. The CDR3 DNA follows: TGCAGTGCTAGCTTACAGGGTAGGCTAACAGATACGCAGTATTTT.